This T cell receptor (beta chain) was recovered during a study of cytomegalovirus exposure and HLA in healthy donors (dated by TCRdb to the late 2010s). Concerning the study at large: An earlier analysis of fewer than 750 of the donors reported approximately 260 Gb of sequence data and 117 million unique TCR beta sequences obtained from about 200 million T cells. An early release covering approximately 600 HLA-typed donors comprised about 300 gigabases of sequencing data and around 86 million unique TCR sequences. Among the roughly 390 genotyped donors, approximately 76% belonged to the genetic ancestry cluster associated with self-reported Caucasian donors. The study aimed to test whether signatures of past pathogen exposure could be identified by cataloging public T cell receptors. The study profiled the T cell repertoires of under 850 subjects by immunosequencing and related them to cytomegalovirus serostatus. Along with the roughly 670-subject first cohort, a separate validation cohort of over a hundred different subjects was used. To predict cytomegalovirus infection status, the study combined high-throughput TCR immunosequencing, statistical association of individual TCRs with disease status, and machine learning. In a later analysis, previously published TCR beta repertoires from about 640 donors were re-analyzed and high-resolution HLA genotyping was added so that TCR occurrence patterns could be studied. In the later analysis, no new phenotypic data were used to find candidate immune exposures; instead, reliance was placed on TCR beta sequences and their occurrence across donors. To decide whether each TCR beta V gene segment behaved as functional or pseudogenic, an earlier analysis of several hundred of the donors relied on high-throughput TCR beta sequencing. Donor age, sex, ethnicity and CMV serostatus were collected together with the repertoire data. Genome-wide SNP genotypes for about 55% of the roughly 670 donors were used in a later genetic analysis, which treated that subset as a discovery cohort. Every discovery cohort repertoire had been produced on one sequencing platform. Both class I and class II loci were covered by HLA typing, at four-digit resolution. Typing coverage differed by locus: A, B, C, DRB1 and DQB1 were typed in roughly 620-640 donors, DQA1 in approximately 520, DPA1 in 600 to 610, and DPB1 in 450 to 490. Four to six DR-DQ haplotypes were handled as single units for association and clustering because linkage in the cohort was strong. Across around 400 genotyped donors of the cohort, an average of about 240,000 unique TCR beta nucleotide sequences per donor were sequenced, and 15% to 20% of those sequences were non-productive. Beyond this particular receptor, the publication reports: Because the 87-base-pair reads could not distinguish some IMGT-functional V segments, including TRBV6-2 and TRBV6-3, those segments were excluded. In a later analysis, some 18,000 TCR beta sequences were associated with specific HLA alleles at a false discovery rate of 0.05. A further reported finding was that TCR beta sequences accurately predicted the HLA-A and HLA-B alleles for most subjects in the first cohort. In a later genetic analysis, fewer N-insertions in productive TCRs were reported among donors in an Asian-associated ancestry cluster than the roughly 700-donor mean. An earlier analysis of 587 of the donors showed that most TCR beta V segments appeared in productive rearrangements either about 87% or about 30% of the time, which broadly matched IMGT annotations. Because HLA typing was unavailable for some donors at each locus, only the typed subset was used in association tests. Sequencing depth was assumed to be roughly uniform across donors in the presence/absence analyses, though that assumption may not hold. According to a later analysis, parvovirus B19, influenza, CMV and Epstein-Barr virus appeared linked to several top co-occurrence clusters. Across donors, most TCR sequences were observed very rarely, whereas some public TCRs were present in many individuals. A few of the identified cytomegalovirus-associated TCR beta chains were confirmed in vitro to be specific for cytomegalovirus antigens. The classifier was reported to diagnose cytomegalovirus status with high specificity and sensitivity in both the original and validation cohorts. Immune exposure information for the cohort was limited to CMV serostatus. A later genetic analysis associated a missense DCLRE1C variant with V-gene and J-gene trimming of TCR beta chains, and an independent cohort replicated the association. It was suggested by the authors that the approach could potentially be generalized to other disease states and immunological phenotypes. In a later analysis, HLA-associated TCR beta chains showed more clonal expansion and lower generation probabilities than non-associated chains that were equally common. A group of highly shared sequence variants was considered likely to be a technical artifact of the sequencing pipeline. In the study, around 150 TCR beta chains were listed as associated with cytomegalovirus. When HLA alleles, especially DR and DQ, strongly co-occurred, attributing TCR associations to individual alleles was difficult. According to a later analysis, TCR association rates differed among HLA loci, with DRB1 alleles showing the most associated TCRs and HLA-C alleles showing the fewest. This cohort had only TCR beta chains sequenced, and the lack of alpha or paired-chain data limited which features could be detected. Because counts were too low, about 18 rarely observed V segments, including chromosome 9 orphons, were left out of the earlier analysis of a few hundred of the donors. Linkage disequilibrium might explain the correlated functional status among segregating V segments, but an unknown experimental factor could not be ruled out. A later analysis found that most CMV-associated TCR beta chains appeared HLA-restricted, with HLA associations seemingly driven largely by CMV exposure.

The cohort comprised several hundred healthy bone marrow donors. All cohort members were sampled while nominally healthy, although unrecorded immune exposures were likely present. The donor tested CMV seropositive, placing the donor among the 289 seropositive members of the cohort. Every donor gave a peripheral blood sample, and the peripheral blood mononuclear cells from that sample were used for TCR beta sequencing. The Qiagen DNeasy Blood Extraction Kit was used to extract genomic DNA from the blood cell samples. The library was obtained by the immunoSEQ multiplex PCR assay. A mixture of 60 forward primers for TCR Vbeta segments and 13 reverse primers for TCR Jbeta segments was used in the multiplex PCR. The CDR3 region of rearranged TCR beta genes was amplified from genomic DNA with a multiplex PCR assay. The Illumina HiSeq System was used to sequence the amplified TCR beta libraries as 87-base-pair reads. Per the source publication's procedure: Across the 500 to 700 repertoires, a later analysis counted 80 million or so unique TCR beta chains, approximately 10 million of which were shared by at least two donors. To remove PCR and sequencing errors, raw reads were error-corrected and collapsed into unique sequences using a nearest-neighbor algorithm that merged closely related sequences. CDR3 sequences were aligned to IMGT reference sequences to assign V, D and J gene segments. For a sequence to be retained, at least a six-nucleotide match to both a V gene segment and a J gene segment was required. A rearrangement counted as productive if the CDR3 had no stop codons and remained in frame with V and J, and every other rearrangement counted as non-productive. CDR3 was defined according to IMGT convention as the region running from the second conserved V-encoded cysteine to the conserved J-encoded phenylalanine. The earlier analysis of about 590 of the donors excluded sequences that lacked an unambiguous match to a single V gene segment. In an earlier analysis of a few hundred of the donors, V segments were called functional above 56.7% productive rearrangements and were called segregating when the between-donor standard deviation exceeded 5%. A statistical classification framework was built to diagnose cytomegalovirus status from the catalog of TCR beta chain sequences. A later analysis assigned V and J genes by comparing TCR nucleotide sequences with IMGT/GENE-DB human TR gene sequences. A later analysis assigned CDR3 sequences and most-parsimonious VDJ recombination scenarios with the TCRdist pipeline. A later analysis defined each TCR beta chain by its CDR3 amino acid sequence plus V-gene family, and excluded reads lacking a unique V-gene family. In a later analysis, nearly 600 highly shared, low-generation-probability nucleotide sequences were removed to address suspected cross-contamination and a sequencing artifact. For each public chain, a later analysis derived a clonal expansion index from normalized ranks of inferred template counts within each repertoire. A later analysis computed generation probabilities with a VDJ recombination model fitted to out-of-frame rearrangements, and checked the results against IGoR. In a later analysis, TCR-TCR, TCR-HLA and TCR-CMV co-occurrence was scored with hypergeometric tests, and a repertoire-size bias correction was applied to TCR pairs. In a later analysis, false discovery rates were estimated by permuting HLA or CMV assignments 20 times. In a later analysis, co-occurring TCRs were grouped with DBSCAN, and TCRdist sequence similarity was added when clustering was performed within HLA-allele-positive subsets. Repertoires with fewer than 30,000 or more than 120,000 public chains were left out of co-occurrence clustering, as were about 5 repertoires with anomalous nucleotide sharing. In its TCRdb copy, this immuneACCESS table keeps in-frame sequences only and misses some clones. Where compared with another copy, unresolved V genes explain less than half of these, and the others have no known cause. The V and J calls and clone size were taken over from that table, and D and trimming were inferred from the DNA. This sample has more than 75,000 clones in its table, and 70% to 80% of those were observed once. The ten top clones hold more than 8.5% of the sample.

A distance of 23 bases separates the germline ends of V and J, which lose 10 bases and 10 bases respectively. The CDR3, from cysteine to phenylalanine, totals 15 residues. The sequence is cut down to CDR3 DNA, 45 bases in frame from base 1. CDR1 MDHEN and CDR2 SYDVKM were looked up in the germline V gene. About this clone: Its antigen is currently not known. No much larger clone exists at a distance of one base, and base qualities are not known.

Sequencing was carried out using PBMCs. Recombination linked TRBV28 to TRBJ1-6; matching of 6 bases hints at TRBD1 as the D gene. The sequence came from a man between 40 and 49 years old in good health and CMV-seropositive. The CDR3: CATRLSSGDRSPLHF. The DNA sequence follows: TGTGCCACCCGCCTAAGTTCAGGGGACCGATCACCCCTCCACTTT.